The rows below give T cell receptor beta chains drawn from one sample of a study of OX40 agonist ivuxolimab in advanced cancers. The repertoire was sequenced with immunoSEQ multiplex PCR; TCRdb's copy has only in-frame clones and lacks some. The table includes tens of thousands of clones, 70% to 80% detected once. Material: CD4+ or CD8+ T cells sorted from blood, obtained in a trial of the OX40 agonist ivuxolimab. Receptors originate from an adult with an advanced solid tumor such as melanoma, head and neck, liver or kidney cancer. CDR3s include the opening cysteine and the closing phenylalanine or tryptophan. A D gene is named only where the DNA matches it firmly. Rows give clone size only sometimes, using once, few, many, or a class for an expanded clone.

TRBV28,.,.,TRBJ2-7,TGTGCCAGCAGTGGATCCCAGGGTCAGGGGAACTACGAGCAGTACTTC,CASSGSQGQGNYEQYF
TRBV11-2,.,.,TRBJ2-7,TGTGCCAGCAGCTCGATCGTAACAGGAGGGTTTTCCTACGAGCAGTACTTC,CASSSIVTGGFSYEQYF
TRBV2,TRBD1,.,TRBJ2-5,TGTGCCAGCAGGGGGACAGGGGTGGGAGAGACCCAGTACTTC,CASRGTGVGETQYF
TRBV30,TRBD1,.,TRBJ2-7,TGTGCCTGGAGTGGAGACAGGGACTACGAGCAGTACTTC,CAWSGDRDYEQYF
TRBV7-9,TRBD1,few,TRBJ1-1,TGTGCCAGCAGCTTAGCCCAGACAGGGCGGGCTTTCTTT,CASSLAQTGRAFF
TRBV28,TRBD1,.,TRBJ2-6,TGTGCCAGCAGTTTAAATCCTCTCCGGGACAGGGTCTCTGGGGCCAACGTCCTGACTTTC,CASSLNPLRDRVSGANVLTF
TRBV20-1,.,.,TRBJ2-5,TGCAGTGCTACTCACCAAGAGACCCAGTACTTC,CSATHQETQYF
TRBV5-6,.,.,TRBJ2-7,TGTGCCAGCAGCTTGACCGGCTACGAGCAGTACTTC,CASSLTGYEQYF
TRBV4-2,TRBD2,.,TRBJ2-1,TGTGCCAGCAGCCAAGACGGACTAGCGGGAGGGCCTTCCTACAATGAGCAGTTCTTC,CASSQDGLAGGPSYNEQFF
TRBV5-1,TRBD2,.,TRBJ2-3,TGCGCCAGCCTTCTGAGCGGGACTAACACAGATACGCAGTATTTT,CASLLSGTNTDTQYF
TRBV5-1,TRBD2,.,TRBJ2-3,TGCGCCAGCAGCTTATCTAGCGGGAGGGCAGATACGCAGTATTTT,CASSLSSGRADTQYF
TRBV4-1,.,.,TRBJ1-2,TGCGCCAGCAGCCAGGCGGGGGCCCGCTATGGCTACACCTTC,CASSQAGARYGYTF
TRBV9,.,.,TRBJ2-5,TGTGCCAGCAGAGGGGAGGGGGCCCAGTACTTC,CASRGEGAQYF
TRBV5-8,.,.,TRBJ1-5,TGTGCCAGCAGCTTGGAGTGGGTACAGAACCAGCCCCAGCATTTT,CASSLEWVQNQPQHF
TRBV7-3,.,few,TRBJ2-3,TGTGCCAGCAGCTTAATGGGCACAGATACGCAGTATTTT,CASSLMGTDTQYF
TRBV6-6,.,.,TRBJ1-4,TGTGCCAGCAGAAGTACCGGGTCAGATAATGAAAAACTGTTTTTT,CASRSTGSDNEKLFF